A single sample is the source of the 16 T cell receptor beta chains below, sequenced in a study of T cell responses to AZD1222 COVID-19 vaccine. This table comes from immunoSEQ multiplex PCR, and its TCRdb copy is limited to in-frame clones, with some not included. The data show some 110,000 clones, 80% to 90% seen once. This specimen was peripheral blood, taken on day 0 of AZD1222 vaccination. Receptors were obtained from an adult in good health.

This chain connects TRBV3-1 (or the pseudogene TRBV3-2) to TRBJ1-6; D not resolved. The germline V gene has CDR1 LGHDT and CDR2 YNNKEL (reference sequence). This CDR3 is 12 amino acids long. V lost 3 bases to trimming and J lost 10 bases, with 7 bases between them. CDR3 sequence (DNA): TGTGCCAGCAGCCACCTCGAGTCACCCCTCCACTTT. Its protein is CASSHLESPLHF.

The chain uses TRBV6-4 and TRBJ1-6; D is perhaps TRBD1 (5 bases). Germline V lookup: CDR1 MRHNA, CDR2 SNTAGT. V gave up 2 bases and J gave up 0 bases, with 8 bases separating them. This CDR3 region has 16 residues. The CDR3 nucleotides are TGTGCCAGCAGTGACGACAGACGCTCCTATAATTCACCCCTCCACTTT. Protein product: CASSDDRRSYNSPLHF.

The rearrangement joins TRBV30 to TRBJ2-6; TRBD2 agrees at 7 bases. The CDR3 totals 18 residues. The J segment lost 3 bases and the V segment lost 3 bases, leaving 14 bases of the junction unmatched. Germline V gene sequence: CDR1 GTSNPN, CDR2 SVGIG (reference sequence). CDR3 DNA: TGTGCCTGGAGACCACCCGGGAGGTCAGGGATTGGGGCCAACGTCCTGACTTTC. It specifies CAWRPPGRSGIGANVLTF.

The chain employs TRBV9 and TRBJ2-5; TRBD2 agrees at 9 bases. V gave up 1 base and J gave up 1 base; unmatched junction bases: 8. In germline, CDR1 is SGDLS, CDR2 YYNGEE. This CDR3 has 17 residues. CDR3 loop: CASSVSRGGDIQETQYF. DNA of the CDR3: TGTGCCAGCAGCGTATCCCGCGGGGGGGACATCCAAGAGACCCAGTACTTC.

This clone is a singleton in its sample. Different DNA sequences within this sample yield the same CDR3. This chain connects TRBV18 to TRBJ1-5; D call uncertain. Trimming took 2 bases from V and 4 from J, leaving 9 bases between them. CDR1 KGHSH and CDR2 LQKENI come from the germline V gene. This CDR3 has 14 residues. CDR3: CASSPGGRNQPQHF. The CDR3 nucleotides are TGTGCCAGCTCACCAGGTGGGCGAAATCAGCCCCAGCATTTT.

The table lists this clone with a count of one. The chain combines TRBV27 with TRBJ2-7; D is ambiguous. This CDR3 has 16 residues. The V end was cut by 0 bases, the J end by 3 bases, with 15 bases between. Germline V gene sequence: CDR1 MNHEY, CDR2 SMNVEV (reference sequence). The CDR3: CASSLSTTPASYEQYF. The CDR3 coding sequence is TGTGCCAGCAGTTTATCGACCACCCCAGCCAGCTACGAGCAGTACTTC.

This chain uses TRBV7-2 with TRBJ2-5, with TRBD2 identical over 11 bases. J was trimmed by 6 bases and V by 2 bases; bases with no gene match: 14. The CDR3 is made up of 18 amino acids. CDR1 and CDR2 from the germline V gene are SGHTA and FQGNSA. CDR3 in amino acids: CASSLSLAGGGGTKTQYF. CDR3 nucleotides: TGTGCCAGCAGCTTATCTCTAGCGGGAGGCGGGGGAACAAAGACCCAGTACTTC.

The rearrangement joins TRBV2 to TRBJ2-3; 9 positions agree with TRBD2. The CDR3 runs to 16 residues. CDR1 and CDR2 from the germline V gene are SNHLY and FYNNEI. V lost 1 base to trimming and J lost 2 bases; unmatched junction nucleotides: 4. The chain's CDR3 is CASSEGGRGLTDTQYF. CDR3 in DNA: TGTGCCAGCAGTGAAGGCGGGAGGGGACTCACAGATACGCAGTATTTT.

As to this clone: One end of the junction is discordant with germline, which a read error may explain. This chain connects TRBV7-3 to TRBJ1-6; no firm D call. The CDR3 is 14 amino acids. Looked up from germline, CDR1 is SGHTA and CDR2 is FQGTGA. The CDR3 region is CASSLNTANSPLHF. CDR3 DNA sequence: TGTGCCAGCAGTTTAAATACAGCTAATTCACCCCTCCACTTT.

V and J are TRBV6-5 and TRBJ1-4, with D possibly being TRBD1 (5 bases). From germline, CDR1 is MNHEY and CDR2 SVGAGI. Between the trimmed V and J ends, which lost 5 bases and 8 bases, there was a span of 15 bases. There are 14 residues in the CDR3. The CDR3 coding sequence is TGTGCCAGCAGTCAAAGCGCTGAGGGGGAAAAACTGTTTTTT. Protein sequence: CASSQSAEGEKLFF.

The gene calls are TRBV11-3 and TRBJ2-7; possibly TRBD1 for D (5 bases). This CDR3 comprises 14 residues. V was cut by 2 bases and J by 4 bases, with 12 bases left in between. The germline V gene has CDR1 SGHNT and CDR2 YENEEA. The CDR3 loop reads CASSLSSGIYEQYF. CDR3 sequence (DNA): TGTGCCAGCAGCTTAAGTTCAGGGATTTACGAGCAGTACTTC.

V gene TRBV27 combines with J gene TRBJ1-2, with D possibly matching TRBD1 (6 bases). V was trimmed by 10 bases and J by 3 bases, leaving 15 bases between them. Germline V lookup: CDR1 MNHEY, CDR2 SMNVEV (reference sequence). This CDR3 comprises 13 residues. This chain's CDR3 is CATLGAGDYGYTF. The CDR3 bases are TGTGCCACCCTCGGGGCAGGGGACTATGGCTACACCTTC.

This sequence joins TRBV29-1 and TRBJ2-5, with D perhaps TRBD1 or TRBD2 (6 bases each). Trimming removed 8 bases from V and 2 bases from J, with 12 bases in between. The CDR3 loop spans 12 amino acids. The germline CDR1 and CDR2 sequences are SQVTM and ANQGSEA. This chain's CDR3 is CSWGAEQETQYF. In DNA form, the CDR3 reads TGCAGCTGGGGGGCGGAACAAGAGACCCAGTACTTC.

V usage is TRBV28 and J usage is TRBJ2-7, with TRBD2 matching 10 bases. This CDR3 is built from 17 residues. Germline lookup yields CDR1 MDHEN and CDR2 SYDVKM. J lost 5 bases, V lost 5 bases, and 15 bases had no gene match. DNA of the CDR3: TGTGCCAGCAGTAGGAGCCGCCTTAGCGGGAGGTCCAACGAGCAGTACTTC. Translating it yields CASSRSRLSGRSNEQYF.

This sequence joins TRBV11-2 and TRBJ2-7; 7 bases match TRBD2. The germline gives CDR1 SGHAT, CDR2 FQNNGV. The CDR3 has 16 amino acids. The ends lost 5 bases at V and 0 bases at J; junction bases unmatched: 10. Here the CDR3 reads CASSREGRESSYEQYF. For the CDR3, the DNA is TGTGCCAGCAGCAGAGAGGGGCGGGAGAGCTCCTACGAGCAGTACTTC.

This chain joins TRBV28 and TRBJ1-5; TRBD1 might be the D (5 bases). Trimming cost V 5 bases and J 5 bases, with 19 bases left between them. This CDR3 spans 16 amino acids. CDR1 is MDHEN and CDR2 is SYDVKM in the germline V gene. CDR3 residues: CASSIGGKGRHQPQHF. Here the CDR3 DNA reads TGTGCCAGCAGTATAGGCGGGAAGGGGAGACATCAGCCCCAGCATTTT.